One sample yielded the 9 T cell receptor beta chains listed below, sequenced in a study of blood T cell repertoires in COVID-19. Sequenced by immunoSEQ multiplex PCR; TCRdb stores in-frame clones only, minus some. This table has 200,000 to 250,000 clones, approximately 80% appearing once. The sample consisted of PBMCs or T cells enriched from blood (not recorded which). The receptors were gathered from a man aged 60 to 69 who had recovered from COVID-19.

CDR3 protein: CASSPPLAGGGGTEAFF. In DNA, the CDR3 is TGTGCCAGCAGCCCCCCTCTAGCAGGGGGCGGAGGCACTGAAGCTTTCTTT. V and J are TRBV11-2 and TRBJ1-1, with 8 bases that match TRBD1. The germline gives CDR1 SGHAT, CDR2 FQNNGV. V was pared by 5 bases and J by 4 bases, with 15 bases of the junction left unmatched. This CDR3 contains 17 residues.

The rearrangement joins TRBV7-8 to TRBJ1-3; D call uncertain. CDR1 is SGHVS and CDR2 is FQNEAQ in the germline V gene. There are 12 residues in the CDR3. V was shortened by 7 bases and J by 1 base, with 5 bases between the two germline ends. The CDR3 bases are TGTGCCAGCACCCAGTCTGGAAACACCATATATTTT. Protein product: CASTQSGNTIYF.

This clone was detected only once. V and J are TRBV11-3 and TRBJ2-1; D might be TRBD2 (6 bases). This CDR3 contains 15 residues. The V end was cut by 5 bases, the J end by 8 bases, with 19 bases between. In germline, CDR1 is SGHNT, CDR2 YENEEA. The CDR3 bases are TGTGCCAGCAGCCCATCAGCCGGGACGGGGGATGAGCAGTTCTTC. As protein: CASSPSAGTGDEQFF.

The rearrangement links TRBV19 to TRBJ2-1; D might be TRBD1 (5 bases). CDR1 and CDR2 from the germline V gene are LNHDA and SQIVND (reference sequence). This CDR3 is built from 16 residues. The V gene lost 1 base and the J gene lost 4 bases, with 14 bases spanning the gap. DNA for the CDR3: TGTGCCAGTAGTATAGTGTCGACAGCTAATTACAATGAGCAGTTCTTC. It is translated as CASSIVSTANYNEQFF.

The chain uses TRBV19 and TRBJ1-2; 9 bases agree with TRBD1. CDR3 size: 15 residues. With 0 bases clipped from V and 8 bases from J, the junction kept 7 bases outside the gene matches. Germline loops: CDR1 LNHDA, CDR2 SQIVND (reference sequence). CDR3 loop: CASSIDAQGARGYTF. CDR3 sequence (DNA): TGTGCCAGTAGTATAGATGCACAGGGGGCGCGGGGCTACACCTTC.

This chain links TRBV6-5 with TRBJ1-6; D call uncertain. Trimming removed 2 bases at V and 8 bases at J, with 7 bases between. The CDR3 totals 13 residues. CDR1 and CDR2 from the germline V gene are MNHEY and SVGAGI. CDR3 protein: CASSYLRDSPLHF. CDR3 DNA: TGTGCCAGCAGTTACCTGCGGGATTCACCCCTCCACTTT.

CDR3 protein: CASSLARTEAFF. CDR3 nucleotides: TGTGCCAGCAGTTTAGCGCGCACTGAAGCTTTCTTT. The gene calls are TRBV12-3 or TRBV12-4 and TRBJ1-1; D unresolved. This CDR3 contains 12 residues. Between the trimmed V and J ends, which lost 0 bases and 4 bases, there was a span of 3 bases.

This clone appeared once. This chain connects TRBV5-1 to TRBJ2-1, with 10 bases that match TRBD1. Unmatched junction bases numbered 4, after V lost 4 bases and J lost 9 bases. The CDR3 covers 13 residues. The V gene's germline CDR1 is SGHRS and CDR2 YFSETQ. CDR3 DNA sequence: TGCGCCAGCAGCGGGGGACAGGGGCCTGAGCAGTTCTTC. This translates into CASSGGQGPEQFF.

The chain joins TRBV27 to TRBJ1-5; 10 bases align to TRBD1. V lost 3 bases, J lost 7 bases, and 12 bases stayed unmatched. The CDR3 is 17 residues long. The germline gives CDR1 MNHEY, CDR2 SMNVEV (reference sequence). The DNA of the CDR3 is TGTGCCAGCAGTTTCCGTCCGGGACAGGGGACACCCCAGCCCCAGCATTTT. Translation: CASSFRPGQGTPQPQHF.